The 32 T cell receptor beta chains presented below share a single source sample, sequenced in a study of blood T cells in healthy people across ages. It was with a sample-barcoded 5' primer and a J-beta primer mix that a second PCR of about 6 to 12 cycles was run. TCRdb reprocessed the 5' RACE reads with MiXCR, giving one entry per CDR3 protein. The repertoire holds 550,000 to 650,000 distinct CDR3 sequences, with roughly 30% as singletons. The sample comprised blood. The receptors originated from a woman aged 80 or older in good health.

This clonotype was observed at least ten times. The rearrangement uses TRBV5-1 and TRBJ2-3; D uncertain. The germline V and J ends were trimmed by 4 bases and 2 bases, with 11 bases remaining between them. The CDR3 loop spans 14 amino acids. Germline CDR1 and CDR2: SGHRS and YFSETQ. The CDR3 spells CASSPLLNTDTQYF. Written as DNA, the CDR3 is TGCGCCAGCAGCCCTCTATTGAACACAGATACGCAGTATTTT. The variable domain in full, with the rest retrieved from reference TRBV5-1 and TRBJ2-3, is KAGVTQTPRYLIKTRGQQVTLSCSPISGHRSVSWYQQTPGQGLQFLFEYFSETQRNKGNFPGRFSGRQFSNSRSEMNVSTLELGDSALYLCASSPLLNTDTQYFGPGTRLTVL.

Notes on this clonotype: It may be a read error: a sequence one base away is much more abundant. The rearrangement links TRBV6-6 to TRBJ1-4, with D possibly being TRBD1 (5 bases). The CDR3 runs to 16 residues. V was pared by 5 bases and J by 3 bases, with 16 bases between. Germline lookup yields CDR1 MNHNY and CDR2 SVGAGI (reference sequence). In nucleotides, the CDR3 is TGTGCCAGCAGTATCGGGACGGCTCATTCTAATGAAAAACTGTTTTTT. Amino acid sequence: CASSIGTAHSNEKLFF.

The gene calls are TRBV6-2 or TRBV6-3 and TRBJ2-5; 12 nucleotides line up with TRBD2. J lost 1 base, V lost 5 bases, and 5 bases had no gene match. The CDR3 has 16 amino acids. CDR1 MNHEY and CDR2 SVGEGT come from the germline V gene. The CDR3 protein is CASSRPGLAGQETQYF. In nucleotides, the CDR3 is TGTGCCAGCAGTCGACCGGGACTAGCGGGCCAAGAGACCCAGTACTTC.

This clonotype turned up a few times. The rearrangement joins TRBV12-3 or TRBV12-4 to TRBJ2-6, with 11 bases matching TRBD1. Losses at the gene ends were 6 bases for V and 3 bases for J; bases not matched to a gene: 10. This CDR3 region has 18 residues. The CDR3, as DNA: TGTGCCAGCAGCACTATTGGACAGGGGGCGGATGGGGCCAACGTCCTGACTTTC. Translating gives CASSTIGQGADGANVLTF.

Remarks on this clonotype: Possible read error: a much larger clone is one base away. The rearrangement uses TRBV7-2 and TRBJ2-3, with TRBD1 matching 7 bases. Germline V CDR1 and CDR2: SGHTA, FQGNSA. This CDR3 contains 15 residues. CDR3 coding DNA: TGTGCCAGCAGCTCTCGGGACAGATACACAGATGCGCAGTATTTT. Translated, it gives CASSSRDRYTDAQYF.

This clonotype showed up just once. The chain employs TRBV7-9 and TRBJ2-1, with a weak D call TRBD2 (5 bases). CDR3 size: 12 residues. Trimming removed 4 bases at V and 13 bases at J, with 14 bases between. Looked up from germline, CDR1 is SEHNR and CDR2 is FQNEAQ (reference sequence). CDR3 coding DNA: TGTGCCAGCAGCTACTCATCGGGAAGTCAGTTCTTC. Translating gives CASSYSSGSQFF. The full variable domain, completed using reference TRBV7-9 and TRBJ2-1, is DTGVSQNPRHKITKRGQNVTFRCDPISEHNRLYWYRQTLGQGPEFLTYFQNEAQLEKSRLLSDRFSAERPKGSFSTLEIQRTEQGDSAMYLCASSYSSGSQFFGPGTRLTVL.

A remark on this clonotype: One junction end disagrees with the germline gene, perhaps due to a read error. This chain connects TRBV11-2 to TRBJ2-7, with TRBD2 identical over 14 bases. The CDR3 loop spans 19 amino acids. Germline V CDR1 and CDR2: SGHAT, FQNNGV. CDR3 protein: CASSPTTSGGASLLYGQYF. DNA for the CDR3: TGTGCCAGCAGCCCAACGACTAGCGGGGGGGCCTCATTACTTTACGGGCAGTACTTC.

This clonotype was observed a single time. The chain couples TRBV3-1 to TRBJ2-2; 7 bases are shared with TRBD1. This CDR3 is 16 amino acids long. V lost 2 bases and J lost 4; bases outside the gene matches: 7. Germline V gene sequence: CDR1 LGHDT, CDR2 YNNKEL (reference sequence). This CDR3 reads CASSQRTGRGTGELFF. For the CDR3, the DNA is TGTGCCAGCAGCCAACGGACAGGCCGTGGCACCGGGGAGCTGTTTTTT. The full variable domain, rest sourced from reference TRBV3-1 and TRBJ2-2, is DTAVSQTPKYLVTQMGNDKSIKCEQNLGHDTMYWYKQDSKKFLKIMFSYNNKELIINETVPNRFSPKSPDKAHLNLHINSLELGDSAVYFCASSQRTGRGTGELFFGEGSRLTVL.

As for this clonotype: As the CDR3 is not closed by the conserved phenylalanine or tryptophan, this likely results from a read error. The chain is built from TRBV6-2 or TRBV6-3 and TRBJ1-6, with D perhaps TRBD1 (6 bases). Germline loops: CDR1 MNHEY, CDR2 SVGEGT. V gave up 2 bases and J gave up 8 bases, with 16 bases separating them. The length of the CDR3 is 16 residues. CDR3 residues: CASSYRRTGADSPLHC. CDR3 DNA sequence: TGTGCCAGCAGTTACCGCCGTACGGGGGCCGATTCACCCCTCCACTGT.

This clonotype was counted at least ten times. Since a much larger clone is just one base distant, this may be a read error. This chain joins TRBV2 and TRBJ2-1; TRBD1 is a possible D gene (5 bases). TRBJ2-7 matches the DNA end more closely, so the J call is doubtful. From germline, CDR1 is SNHLY and CDR2 FYNNEI. The CDR3 has 14 amino acids. In DNA, the CDR3 is TGTGCCAGCAGTGCCAGGGTCCCCTACAATGAGCAGTACTTC. It encodes CASSARVPYNEQYF.

This clonotype was seen at least ten times. The chain uses TRBV6-2 or TRBV6-3 and TRBJ2-5; no reliable D call. This CDR3 spans 13 amino acids. The V end lost 6 bases, the J end lost 0 bases, and 8 bases lay between the germline ends. CDR1 is MNHEY and CDR2 is SVGEGT in the germline V gene. CDR3 region: CASSSPNQETQYF. For the CDR3, the DNA is TGTGCCAGCAGCTCTCCGAACCAAGAGACCCAGTACTTC.

The chain joins TRBV19 to TRBJ1-4, with D perhaps matching TRBD1 (6 bases). V gave up 2 bases and J gave up 5 bases, with 12 bases separating them. Germline CDR1 LNHDA, CDR2 SQIVND (reference sequence). The CDR3 is made up of 15 amino acids. The CDR3 sequence: CASSIRDTGNEKLFF. CDR3 in DNA: TGTGCCAGTAGTATACGGGACACAGGGAATGAAAAACTGTTTTTT.

V usage is TRBV18 and J usage is TRBJ1-1, with D maybe TRBD1 (5 bases). V was shortened by 6 bases and J by 5 bases, with 10 bases between the two germline ends. CDR1 is KGHSH and CDR2 is LQKENI in the germline V gene. This CDR3 has 12 residues. The DNA for the CDR3 is TGTGCCAGCTCGGGGGTAGGGACTGAAGCTTTCTTT. Amino acids: CASSGVGTEAFF.

This clonotype was detected only a few times. Possible read error: a much larger clone is one base away. The chain recombines TRBV4-3 with TRBJ2-7, with D unresolved. The germline gives CDR1 LGHNA, CDR2 YSLEER. The CDR3 extends over 13 amino acids. V shed 0 bases and J shed 7 bases, with 10 bases lying between them. The CDR3 spells CASSQEQSTEQYF. The CDR3 region has the DNA TGCGCCAGCAGCCAAGAACAGAGCACTGAGCAGTACTTC.

The genes are TRBV12-3 or TRBV12-4 and TRBJ2-7; D perhaps matches TRBD2 (6 bases). The CDR3 is 16 residues long. The ends were cut back, 5 bases at V and 3 bases at J, with 20 bases in the middle. The CDR3 region is CASSLTGSPRGYEQYF. The CDR3 nucleotides read TGTGCCAGCAGTCTTACCGGGAGCCCGAGGGGCTACGAGCAGTACTTC.

The J gene is TRBJ1-2, the V gene TRBV20-1; 8 nucleotides line up with TRBD1. Per the germline V gene, CDR1 is DFQATT and CDR2 is SNEGSKA (reference sequence). The CDR3 spans 16 residues. After removal of 6 bases from V and 4 bases from J, the junction contained 16 bases not matched to a gene. CDR3 coding DNA: TGCAGTGCCGAGAGGCCCGGACAGGGATCGATCTATGGCTACACCTTC. This codes for CSAERPGQGSIYGYTF.

In this sample, this clonotype turned up many times. The genes are TRBV7-3 and TRBJ2-7; 7 bases fit TRBD1. The CDR3 runs to 15 residues. J was trimmed by 5 bases and V by 2 bases; bases with no gene match: 9. Germline lookup yields CDR1 SGHTA and CDR2 FQGTGA. The CDR3 protein is CASSLSSRGSNEQYF. CDR3 nucleotides: TGTGCCAGCAGCTTATCCTCCAGGGGGAGCAACGAGCAGTACTTC.

This clonotype was observed at least ten times. The chain couples TRBV7-9 to TRBJ2-5; maybe TRBD1 (5 bases). Trimming stripped 7 bases from V and 2 bases from J, with 11 bases between. Germline-derived CDR1 and CDR2 are SEHNR and FQNEAQ (reference sequence). This CDR3 contains 13 residues. CDR3 protein: CASTSRTQETQYF. The CDR3 nucleotides read TGTGCCAGCACCTCCCGGACACAAGAGACCCAGTACTTC. Together with reference TRBV7-9 and TRBJ2-5, the CDR3 gives the full variable domain: DTGVSQNPRHKITKRGQNVTFRCDPISEHNRLYWYRQTLGQGPEFLTYFQNEAQLEKSRLLSDRFSAERPKGSFSTLEIQRTEQGDSAMYLCASTSRTQETQYFGPGTRLLVL.

This clonotype was observed at least ten times. The rearrangement links TRBV7-2 to TRBJ2-2; D gene ambiguous. Germline CDR1 and CDR2: SGHTA and FQGNSA. V dropped 1 base and J dropped 7 bases, with 7 bases sitting between them. The CDR3 is made up of 13 amino acids. The CDR3 DNA follows: TGTGCCAGCAGCTTAGATGGTAACGGGGAGCTGTTTTTT. Translating it yields CASSLDGNGELFF. The complete variable domain, with remaining parts taken from reference TRBV7-2 and TRBJ2-2, reads GAGVSQSPSNKVTEKGKDVELRCDPISGHTALYWYRQSLGQGLEFLIYFQGNSAPDKSGLPSDRFSAERTGGSVSTLTIQRTQQEDSAVYLCASSLDGNGELFFGEGSRLTVL.

This clonotype was seen many times. A much larger clone differs by one base, so this may be a read error. The rearrangement joins TRBV20-1 to TRBJ2-1; D unclear. The end of the DNA is better explained by TRBJ2-7, so the J call may be wrong. Per germline, CDR1 DFQATT and CDR2 SNEGSKA (reference sequence). The CDR3 is 14 amino acids. CDR3 nucleotide sequence: TGCAGTGCCGATATAGACCTCTCCTACAATGAGCAGTACTTC. Translated: CSADIDLSYNEQYF.

The chain has TRBV7-8 and TRBJ2-7; TRBD1 matches at 8 bases. The germline CDR1 and CDR2 sequences are SGHVS and FQNEAQ. The CDR3 has 16 residues. Trimming at V came to 5 bases and at J to 7 bases, leaving 16 bases not matched to a gene. Written as DNA, the CDR3 is TGTGCCAGCAGCCTTGGCTGGGACAGGTTCTACACTGAGCAGTACTTC. This codes for CASSLGWDRFYTEQYF.

This clonotype was counted at least ten times. With a much larger clone just one base away, this may be a read error. The V call is TRBV10-3, the J call TRBJ2-1; TRBD2 agrees at 8 bases. Germline V lookup: CDR1 ENHRY, CDR2 SYGVKD. The CDR3 is 17 amino acids. With 3 bases clipped from V and 2 bases from J, the junction kept 9 bases outside the gene matches. The CDR3 protein is CAISDSIRGGAYNEQFF. The DNA for the CDR3 is TGTGCCATCAGTGATAGTATACGGGGGGGGGCCTACAATGAGCAGTTCTTC.

Points on this clonotype: It may be a read error: a sequence one base away is much more abundant. The V and J genes are TRBV7-2 and TRBJ2-2; D call uncertain. The CDR3 spans 11 residues. The germline V gene encodes CDR1 SGHTA and CDR2 FQGNSA. For the CDR3, the DNA is TGTGCCAACAGCTTAGTCGGGGAGCTGTTTTTT. Amino acid sequence: CANSLVGELFF.

The chain recombines TRBV5-1 with TRBJ2-5; D assignment may be TRBD1 or TRBD2 (6 bases each). Germline loops: CDR1 SGHRS, CDR2 YFSETQ. V was pared by 4 bases and J by 3 bases, with 13 bases between. The length of the CDR3 is 14 residues. The CDR3 DNA reads as TGCGCCAGCAGCGGGGGGCCTTCCAAAGAGACCCAGTACTTC. Protein: CASSGGPSKETQYF.

V usage is TRBV5-1 and J usage is TRBJ2-5; TRBD1 aligns across 8 bases. Germline CDR1 reads SGHRS; CDR2 reads YFSETQ. There are 17 residues in the CDR3. Trimming at V came to 3 bases and at J to 11 bases, leaving 21 bases not matched to a gene. For the CDR3, the DNA is TGCGCCAGCAGCTCGCGTAGGGACAGGACTCGGTACGATGAGCAGTACTTC. Its protein is CASSSRRDRTRYDEQYF.

This sequence joins TRBV28 and TRBJ1-5; maybe TRBD1 (5 bases). V lost 3 bases and J lost 6, with 9 bases in between. There are 13 residues in the CDR3. CDR1 and CDR2 (germline): MDHEN, SYDVKM. The CDR3 protein is CASSFRVAQPQHF. The CDR3 DNA is TGTGCCAGCAGTTTCAGGGTTGCTCAGCCCCAGCATTTT.

This clonotype was recorded at least ten times. The rearrangement links TRBV10-3 to TRBJ2-7, with D perhaps being TRBD1 or TRBD2 (8 bases each). The CDR3 is made up of 18 amino acids. Germline V gene sequence: CDR1 ENHRY, CDR2 SYGVKD. V lost 4 bases to trimming and J lost 7 bases, with 29 bases between them. CDR3 sequence: CAISGYRGTSDFYNEQYF. The CDR3 nucleotides are TGTGCCATCAGTGGGTACAGGGGGACTAGTGATTTTTACAATGAGCAGTACTTC.

The sample holds many counts of this clonotype. The chain recombines TRBV29-1 with TRBJ2-5; a weak D match, TRBD1 (6 bases). From germline, CDR1 is SQVTM and CDR2 ANQGSEA. With 6 bases removed from V and 5 bases from J, the gap between germline ends came to 16 bases. The CDR3 has 13 residues. CDR3 nucleotides: TGCAGCGTCCGGGCAGGGGCTGTGGAGACCCAGTACTTC. Translation: CSVRAGAVETQYF.

Many counts were recorded for this clonotype. The rearrangement uses TRBV20-1 and TRBJ2-7, with a weak D call TRBD1 (5 bases). Deletions cut 3 bases from V and 4 bases from J, with 13 bases between. CDR1 and CDR2 from the germline V gene are DFQATT and SNEGSKA (reference sequence). This CDR3 comprises 13 residues. This CDR3 is CSARSGSGYEQYF. The CDR3 DNA follows: TGCAGTGCTAGGTCCGGATCAGGGTACGAGCAGTACTTC.

As for this clonotype: One base away lies a much larger clone, so this may be a sequencing read error. The chain joins TRBV5-1 to TRBJ2-1; D is uncertain. The DNA end is a closer match to TRBJ2-7, so the J assignment may be wrong. There are 14 residues in the CDR3. CDR1 is SGHRS, CDR2 YFSETQ, per germline. The CDR3 bases are TGCGCCAGCAGCTTTACCAGCTCCTACAATGAGCAGTACTTC. Its translation: CASSFTSSYNEQYF.

This rearrangement joins TRBV5-6 to TRBJ1-2, with 10 bases fitting TRBD1. The CDR3 is 16 residues long. The germline V gene encodes CDR1 SGHDT and CDR2 YYEEEE. V shed 0 bases, J shed 5 bases, and the junction held 7 bases outside the gene matches. The DNA of the CDR3 is TGTGCCAGCAGCTTGGTGCCGGGACAGGGGTGGTATGGCTACACCTTC. It yields the protein CASSLVPGQGWYGYTF.

This clonotype was counted many times. V usage is TRBV7-2 and J usage is TRBJ2-7; 9 nucleotides line up with TRBD1. The CDR3 consists of 13 residues. Unmatched junction bases numbered 3, after V lost 9 bases and J lost 0 bases. In germline, CDR1 is SGHTA, CDR2 FQGNSA. CDR3 DNA sequence: TGTGCCAGTAGGACAGGGGCCTCCTACGAGCAGTACTTC. Protein product: CASRTGASYEQYF. Drawing the rest from reference TRBV7-2 and TRBJ2-7, the complete variable domain is GAGVSQSPSNKVTEKGKDVELRCDPISGHTALYWYRQSLGQGLEFLIYFQGNSAPDKSGLPSDRFSAERTGGSVSTLTIQRTQQEDSAVYLCASRTGASYEQYFGPGTRLTVT.